This T cell receptor beta chain is drawn from a study of blood T cell repertoires in COVID-19. Study context: Samples taken during acute and convalescent COVID-19 were collected in the United States, Italy and Spain. From T cells, B-cell-depleted T cells, or PBMCs came the material, which was cDNA or gDNA.

CDR1 is KGHSH, CDR2 LQKENI, per germline. V was cut by 2 bases and J by 7 bases, with 15 bases left in between. This CDR3 comprises 15 residues. Original processing methods: Amplifying reference gene primers gave estimates of nucleated cell counts. TCRdb's copy holds only in-frame clones and misses some; the assay was immunoSEQ multiplex PCR. D and trimming come from the DNA, and the V and J calls and clone size come from that table. The sample has 150,000 to 200,000 clones, around 86% seen once. The genes are TRBV18 and TRBJ2-1; D uncertain. The receptor was derived from a man aged 65-85 years with acute or convalescent COVID-19. The sample taken for sequencing was peripheral blood. The CDR3 protein is CASSPGQSPFNEQFF. The CDR3 DNA reads as TGTGCCAGCTCACCAGGGCAAAGCCCATTTAATGAGCAGTTCTTC.